Below, one T cell receptor beta chain is given with its context. Its matching antigen is unknown. TCRB transcripts that were expressed got sequenced, as all of the isolated RNA had been reverse transcribed. Around 3.57 million reads was the average for naive, central memory and regulatory T cell samples. Profiling relied on immunoSEQ multiplex PCR, and the TCRdb table lists in-frame clones only, not all of them. Found here are around 650,000 clones, approximately 13% of them singletons; the top ten hold around 0.12%. This entry belongs to a study of beta chain features in type 1 diabetes. About the study: No patient-donor differences in age, gender, total cells or subset yield.

The study, taken as a whole, reports: Type 1 diabetes patients had moderately but significantly shorter TCRB CDR3s in all four CD4+ subsets. The similarity of naive, central memory and Treg TCRB repertoires appeared greater among patients than among healthy donors. Researchers could not determine here whether HLA type influences TCRB rearrangement.

This CDR3 is built from 15 residues. Germline V gene sequence: CDR1 SGHRS, CDR2 YFSETQ. V was clipped by 4 bases and J by 5 bases, with 16 bases between them. This sequence originates from a man in his thirties or forties with type 1 diabetes. The chain uses TRBV5-1 and TRBJ2-1; TRBD1 might be the D (6 bases). The sequenced sample was naive CD4+ T cells from blood. CDR3 bases: TGCGCCAGCAGCCTAGGGGGTGATCGGGACAATGAGCAGTTCTTC. It specifies CASSLGGDRDNEQFF.